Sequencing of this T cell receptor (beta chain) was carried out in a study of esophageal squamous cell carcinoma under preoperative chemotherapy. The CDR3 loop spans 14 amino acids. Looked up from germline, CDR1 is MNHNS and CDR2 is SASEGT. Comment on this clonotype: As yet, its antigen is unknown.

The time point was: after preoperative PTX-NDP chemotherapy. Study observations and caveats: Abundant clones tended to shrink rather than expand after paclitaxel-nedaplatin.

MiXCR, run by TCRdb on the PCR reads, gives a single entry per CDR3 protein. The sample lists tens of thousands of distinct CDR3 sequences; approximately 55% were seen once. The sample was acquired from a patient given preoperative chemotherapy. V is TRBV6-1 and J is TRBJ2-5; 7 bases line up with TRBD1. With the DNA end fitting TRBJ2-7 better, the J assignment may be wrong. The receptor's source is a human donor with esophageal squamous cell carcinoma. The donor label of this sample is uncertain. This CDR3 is CASTNRQGSYEQYF. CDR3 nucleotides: TGTGCCAGCACCAACCGACAGGGATCCTACGAGCAGTACTTC.